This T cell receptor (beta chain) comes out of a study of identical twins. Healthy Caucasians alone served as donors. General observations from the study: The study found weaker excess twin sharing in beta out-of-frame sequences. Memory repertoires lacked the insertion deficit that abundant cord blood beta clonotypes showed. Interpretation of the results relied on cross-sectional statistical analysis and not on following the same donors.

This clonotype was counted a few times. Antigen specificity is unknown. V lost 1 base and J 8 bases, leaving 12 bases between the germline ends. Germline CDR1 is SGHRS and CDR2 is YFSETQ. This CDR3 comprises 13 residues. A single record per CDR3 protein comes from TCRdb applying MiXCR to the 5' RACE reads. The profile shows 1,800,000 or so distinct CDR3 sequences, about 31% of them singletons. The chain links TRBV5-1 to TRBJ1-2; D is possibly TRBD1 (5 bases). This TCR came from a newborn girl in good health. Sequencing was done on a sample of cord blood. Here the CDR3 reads CASSLTGHIGYTF. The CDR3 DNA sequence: TGCGCCAGCAGCTTGACAGGCCACATAGGCTACACCTTC.